Each of the 15 T cell receptor beta chains below was sequenced from the same sample in a study of blood T cell repertoires in COVID-19. The assay was immunoSEQ multiplex PCR, and TCRdb's table has in-frame clones only and misses some. Counted here are some 200,000 clones, around 90% occurring once; the ten biggest clones make up 7.5% to 10%. Sequencing was carried out using PBMCs or T cells enriched from blood (not recorded which). The source of these receptors is a woman between 18 and 29 years old who had recovered from COVID-19.

This clone was recorded once. V gene TRBV15 combines with J gene TRBJ1-5; a weak D match, TRBD1 (5 bases). With 1 base removed from V and 3 bases from J, the gap between germline ends came to 7 bases. The CDR3 runs to 14 residues. Germline V gene data show CDR1 as LNHNV and CDR2 as YYDKDF (reference sequence). CDR3 region: CATSRGRVNQPQHF. The CDR3 DNA reads TGTGCCACCAGCAGAGGCAGGGTCAATCAGCCCCAGCATTTT.

This chain joins TRBV9 and TRBJ2-7, with 9 bases that match TRBD1. This CDR3 spans 16 amino acids. From germline, CDR1 is SGDLS and CDR2 YYNGEE. Trimming removed 4 bases from V and 4 bases from J; junction bases left unmatched: 12. The CDR3 region has the DNA TGTGCCAGCAGCTTATCCGGGACAGGGTCTTTTTACGAGCAGTACTTC. Its protein is CASSLSGTGSFYEQYF.

V is TRBV10-2 and J is TRBJ2-7, with a possible D match to TRBD1 (5 bases). Germline V lookup: CDR1 WSHSY, CDR2 SAAADI. This CDR3 is built from 17 residues. With 6 bases removed from V and 0 bases from J, the gap between germline ends came to 21 bases. CDR3: CASRKGVPDQNSYEQYF. Here the CDR3 DNA reads TGCGCCAGCAGAAAAGGGGTCCCGGACCAAAACTCCTACGAGCAGTACTTC.

This rearrangement joins TRBV18 to TRBJ2-3; tentative D call: TRBD1 (5 bases). The ends were cut back, 0 bases at V and 4 bases at J, with 14 bases in the middle. This CDR3 comprises 16 residues. Germline loops: CDR1 KGHSH, CDR2 LQKENI. The CDR3 region is CASSPPFQGTSDTQYF. CDR3 bases: TGTGCCAGCTCACCACCTTTTCAGGGAACTTCAGATACGCAGTATTTT.

The CDR3 here is CASSFGGSYEQYF. The DNA for the CDR3 is TGTGCCAGCAGTTTCGGAGGGTCCTACGAGCAGTACTTC. The V call is TRBV27, the J call TRBJ2-7; D is possibly TRBD2 (6 bases). This CDR3 has 13 amino acids. The germline gives CDR1 MNHEY, CDR2 SMNVEV (reference sequence). Deletions cut 3 bases from V and 1 base from J, with 7 bases between.

The chain carries TRBV24-1 and TRBJ2-2, with 8 bases aligning to TRBD1. Germline loops: CDR1 KGHDR, CDR2 SFDVKD. The V and J ends lost 4 bases and 3 bases, in that order; junction bases with no gene match: 3. This CDR3 has 15 amino acids. CDR3 loop: CATSERTGYTGELFF. The CDR3 coding sequence is TGTGCCACCAGTGAGCGGACAGGGTACACCGGGGAGCTGTTTTTT.

The gene calls are TRBV7-6 and TRBJ1-2; TRBD1 matches at 12 bases. This CDR3 region has 16 residues. The V gene's germline CDR1 is SGHVS and CDR2 FNYEAQ. The J segment lost 3 bases and the V segment lost 4 bases, leaving 6 bases of the junction unmatched. CDR3 loop: CASSSGQGAPHYGYTF. CDR3 DNA sequence: TGTGCCAGCAGCTCGGGACAGGGGGCGCCTCACTATGGCTACACCTTC.

V usage is TRBV4-1 and J usage is TRBJ2-5, with TRBD1 matching over 8 bases. The CDR3 length is 14 residues. The germline V gene has CDR1 MGHRA and CDR2 YSYEKL. J lost 5 bases, V lost 3 bases, and 5 bases had no gene match. For the CDR3, the DNA is TGCGCCAGCAGCCAGACCGGACAGGGTGAGACCCAGTACTTC. Amino acid sequence: CASSQTGQGETQYF.

The chain uses TRBV9 and TRBJ2-7, with 7 bases matching TRBD2. V lost 0 bases to trimming and J lost 2 bases; unmatched junction nucleotides: 5. This CDR3 spans 15 amino acids. Germline assignment: CDR1 SGDLS and CDR2 YYNGEE. This chain's CDR3 is CASSVGAGVTYEQYF. The DNA of the CDR3 is TGTGCCAGCAGCGTAGGGGCGGGAGTCACCTACGAGCAGTACTTC.

This chain uses TRBV7-9 with TRBJ1-6, with 10 bases aligning to TRBD1. The germline CDR1 and CDR2 sequences are SEHNR and FQNEAQ (reference sequence). The junction had 4 bases not matched to a gene; V was cut back by 3 bases and J by 11 bases. This CDR3 is 14 amino acids long. CDR3 region: CASSFGTGDPPLHF. Written as DNA, the CDR3 is TGTGCCAGCAGCTTCGGGACAGGGGACCCACCCCTCCACTTT.

This rearrangement joins TRBV29-1 to TRBJ1-6; weak D call: TRBD1 (5 bases). Germline V lookup: CDR1 SQVTM, CDR2 ANQGSEA. The V end was cut by 6 bases, the J end by 7 bases, with 13 bases between. The CDR3 loop spans 13 amino acids. The chain's CDR3 is CSVRRDFNSPLHF. For the CDR3, the DNA is TGCAGCGTAAGAAGGGACTTCAATTCACCCCTCCACTTT.

The V gene is TRBV9, the J gene TRBJ2-1; D might be TRBD2 (5 bases). With 0 bases removed from V and 1 base from J, the gap between germline ends came to 8 bases. The length of the CDR3 is 15 residues. The V gene's germline CDR1 is SGDLS and CDR2 YYNGEE. CDR3 sequence (DNA): TGTGCCAGCAGCGTAGCTGAGGGTTCCTACAATGAGCAGTTCTTC. Translated, it gives CASSVAEGSYNEQFF. Using reference TRBV9 and TRBJ2-1 for the parts outside the CDR3, the full variable domain is DSGVTQTPKHLITATGQRVTLRCSPRSGDLSVYWYQQSLDQGLQFLIQYYNGEERAKGNILERFSAQQFPDLHSELNLSSLELGDSALYFCASSVAEGSYNEQFFGPGTRLTVL.

The chain's CDR3 is CASSEAYNYEQYF. CDR3 nucleotides: TGTGCCAGCAGTGAAGCGTACAACTACGAGCAGTACTTC. The V and J genes are TRBV6-1 and TRBJ2-7; no clear D. CDR3 size: 13 residues. Germline values: CDR1 MNHNS, CDR2 SASEGT. V shed 0 bases and J shed 3 bases, with 6 bases lying between them.

The gene calls are TRBV5-1 and TRBJ2-3, with 14 bases identical to TRBD2. Germline trimming cut 5 bases from V and 3 bases from J; bases unmatched to any gene: 2. CDR3 length: 15 residues. The germline CDR1 and CDR2 sequences are SGHRS and YFSETQ. CDR3 in DNA: TGCGCCAGCAGTCGGACTAGCGGGGGGACAGATACGCAGTATTTT. As protein: CASSRTSGGTDTQYF.

V is TRBV6-5 and J is TRBJ2-7; 7 bases map to TRBD1. Germline lookup yields CDR1 MNHEY and CDR2 SVGAGI. The length of the CDR3 is 15 residues. V lost 10 bases and J lost 2; bases outside the gene matches: 14. CDR3 in DNA: TGTGCCACCTATTCTCGGACAGGTTGGACCTACGAGCAGTACTTC. Translation gives CATYSRTGWTYEQYF.